The present TCR beta chain was sequenced within a study of blood T cell repertoires in COVID-19. Produced via immunoSEQ multiplex PCR; TCRdb's table is partial and in-frame only. The sample yields roughly 260,000 clones, roughly 90% seen once. The CDR3 has 14 residues. Per germline, CDR1 MDHEN and CDR2 SYDVKM. Trimming pared 2 bases from V and 3 bases from J, leaving 11 bases between. The V call is TRBV28, the J call TRBJ2-7; no reliable D call. This TCR was sampled from a man in his sixties who had recovered from COVID-19. The sequenced sample was peripheral blood. The CDR3 spells CASSLGRVGYEQYF. CDR3 sequence (DNA): TGTGCCAGCAGTTTAGGGCGCGTAGGCTACGAGCAGTACTTC.